The 4 T cell receptor beta chains presented below share a single source sample, sequenced in a study of vaccination effects on CD4 cells after COVID-19. No antigen has been identified for these receptors. Culture lasted under 13 days before CD4+ T cell isolation. Participants were vaccinated with two doses of either the BNT162b2 or mRNA-1273 vaccine. Produced via immunoSEQ multiplex PCR; TCRdb's table is partial and in-frame only. The table includes fewer than 85,000 clones, around 70% detected once. Sequencing used CD4+ T cells from PBMCs cultured without peptide, obtained after COVID-19 vaccination. The receptor set was obtained from a human donor who received a COVID-19 vaccine.

The chain joins TRBV7-2 to TRBJ2-5; D may be TRBD2 (5 bases). This CDR3 spans 15 amino acids. Trimming took off 1 base at V and 4 bases at J, with 13 bases between the two ends. The germline V gene has CDR1 SGHTA and CDR2 FQGNSA. In nucleotides, the CDR3 is TGTGCCAGCAGCTTAGGGATTTCGGGGTTAGAGACCCAGTACTTC. It yields the protein CASSLGISGLETQYF.

The V gene is TRBV9, the J gene TRBJ1-3; D remains ambiguous. Germline assignment: CDR1 SGDLS and CDR2 YYNGEE. V gave up 9 bases and J gave up 0 bases, with 13 bases separating them. CDR3 length: 14 residues. The chain's CDR3 is CAKTDWASGNTIYF. In nucleotides, the CDR3 is TGTGCCAAGACGGACTGGGCCTCTGGAAACACCATATATTTT.

This clone was seen only a few times. The gene calls are TRBV5-1 and TRBJ2-6; perhaps TRBD1 as D (6 bases). This CDR3 is built from 18 residues. In germline, CDR1 is SGHRS, CDR2 YFSETQ. V was shortened by 1 base and J by 0 bases, with 14 bases between the two germline ends. The CDR3 reads CASSLTYGQSSGANVLTF. CDR3 DNA: TGCGCCAGCAGCTTGACCTACGGACAGAGCTCTGGGGCCAACGTCCTGACTTTC. The variable domain in full, completed from reference TRBV5-1 and TRBJ2-6, reads KAGVTQTPRYLIKTRGQQVTLSCSPISGHRSVSWYQQTPGQGLQFLFEYFSETQRNKGNFPGRFSGRQFSNSRSEMNVSTLELGDSALYLCASSLTYGQSSGANVLTFGAGSRLTVL.

This clone was seen a few times. V is TRBV7-8 and J is TRBJ1-3; D call uncertain. V was shortened by 5 bases and J by 6 bases, with 17 bases between the two germline ends. Germline V gene data show CDR1 as SGHVS and CDR2 as FQNEAQ. The CDR3 extends over 15 amino acids. CDR3 DNA: TGTGCCAGCAGCGGCAGGCTTCCCGACGAAAACACCATATATTTT. The encoded protein is CASSGRLPDENTIYF. The whole variable domain, filled in from reference TRBV7-8 and TRBJ1-3, reads GAGVSQSPRYKVAKRGQDVALRCDPISGHVSLFWYQQALGQGPEFLTYFQNEAQLDKSGLPSDRFFAERPEGSVSTLKIQRTQQEDSAVYLCASSGRLPDENTIYFGEGSWLTVV.